The 24 T cell receptor beta chains given below trace back to one sample, sequenced in a study of blood T cell repertoires in COVID-19. Method: immunoSEQ multiplex PCR; TCRdb's copy keeps in-frame clones and lacks some. The data hold some 390,000 clones, with about 91% observed a single time. Sequencing was carried out using peripheral blood. Receptors were obtained from a woman in her 40s with COVID-19, enrolled during active disease.

The CDR3 loop reads CSVGLARDTQYF. The CDR3 coding sequence is TGCAGCGTCGGGCTAGCAAGGGATACGCAGTATTTT. The rearrangement joins TRBV29-1 to TRBJ2-3, with D perhaps TRBD2 (5 bases). Germline V gives CDR1 SQVTM, CDR2 ANQGSEA. CDR3 size: 12 residues. Trimming left V 6 bases short and J 6 bases short, with 13 bases between.

The CDR3 DNA reads as TGCAGCGGCCGACAGTTCCTGAGCTCCTACAATGAGCAGTTCTTC. Amino acid sequence: CSGRQFLSSYNEQFF. V gene TRBV29-1 combines with J gene TRBJ2-1, with TRBD1 as a possible D gene (5 bases). Trimming stripped 7 bases from V and 0 bases from J, with 16 bases between. The CDR3 sequence is 15 residues long. The V gene's germline CDR1 is SQVTM and CDR2 ANQGSEA.

The V call is TRBV6-5, the J call TRBJ2-7, with 7 bases aligning to TRBD2. J lost 6 bases, V lost 4 bases, and 9 bases had no gene match. The CDR3 sequence is 14 residues long. Per germline, CDR1 MNHEY and CDR2 SVGAGI. CDR3 in DNA: TGTGCCAGCAGTTTCGCGGGAGCGTCTCCCGAGCAGTACTTC. This sequence encodes CASSFAGASPEQYF.

This clone showed up many times. V gene TRBV7-9 combines with J gene TRBJ2-7; TRBD1 agrees at 8 bases. This CDR3 is built from 19 residues. Germline CDR1 SEHNR, CDR2 FQNEAQ (reference sequence). Germline trimming cut 4 bases from V and 0 bases from J; bases unmatched to any gene: 17. The DNA for the CDR3 is TGTGCCAGCAGCTCACCAACAACCCCCAGACAGGGGTACTCCTACGAGCAGTACTTC. It codes for CASSSPTTPRQGYSYEQYF.

The V and J genes are TRBV2 and TRBJ1-5; 9 bases align to TRBD1. This CDR3 region has 13 residues. Unmatched junction bases numbered 4, after V lost 7 bases and J lost 6 bases. CDR1 and CDR2 from the germline V gene are SNHLY and FYNNEI. The CDR3 DNA follows: TGTGCCAGCACGGGACAGGGTAGTCAGCCCCAGCATTTT. Protein: CASTGQGSQPQHF.

Only one count was recorded for this clone. The V call is TRBV5-5, the J call TRBJ2-5; TRBD1 is a possible D gene (5 bases). CDR1 is SGHKS, CDR2 YYEKEE, per germline (reference sequence). Between the trimmed V and J ends, which lost 0 bases and 5 bases, there was a span of 14 bases. This CDR3 spans 15 amino acids. As DNA, the CDR3 is TGTGCCAGCAGCTTGGGGGCCTCAGGGTTGGAGACCCAGTACTTC. Encoded protein: CASSLGASGLETQYF.

The sample holds one count of this clone. V usage is TRBV9 and J usage is TRBJ1-1; D may be TRBD1 (6 bases). Trimming stripped 4 bases from V and 5 bases from J, with 12 bases between. The CDR3 loop spans 13 amino acids. Germline CDR1 is SGDLS and CDR2 is YYNGEE. The CDR3, as DNA: TGTGCCAGCAGCTTCTCAGGGGAAACTGAAGCTTTCTTT. Translating gives CASSFSGETEAFF.

This chain joins TRBV28 and TRBJ2-1; 11 nucleotides align to TRBD2. V was pared by 3 bases and J by 10 bases, with 14 bases of the junction left unmatched. The CDR3 contains 17 residues. CDR1 and CDR2 (germline): MDHEN, SYDVKM. CDR3 sequence (DNA): TGTGCCAGCAGTTTCGTAGCGGGAGGGTCTAATTGGTGGGAGCAGTTCTTC. Amino acid sequence: CASSFVAGGSNWWEQFF.

The rearrangement joins TRBV6-5 to TRBJ2-7; TRBD1 aligns across 7 bases. Germline lookup yields CDR1 MNHEY and CDR2 SVGAGI. The CDR3 runs 14 residues. Trimming at V came to 6 bases and at J to 1 base, leaving 6 bases not matched to a gene. The CDR3 DNA sequence: TGTGCCAGCAGCCGGACAGGCCTATCCTACGAGCAGTACTTC. This translates into CASSRTGLSYEQYF.

This chain uses TRBV3-1 (or the pseudogene TRBV3-2) with TRBJ2-1, with 14 bases matching TRBD2. The CDR3 consists of 19 residues. Looked up from germline, CDR1 is LGHDT and CDR2 is YNNKEL (reference sequence). V lost 0 bases to trimming and J lost 3 bases; unmatched junction nucleotides: 7. This CDR3 reads CASSQDLGTSGSFYNEQFF. CDR3 nucleotide sequence: TGTGCCAGCAGCCAAGATCTTGGGACTAGCGGGAGTTTCTACAATGAGCAGTTCTTC.

The chain is built from TRBV10-1 and TRBJ1-1, with D tentatively TRBD1 (6 bases). The CDR3 is made up of 11 amino acids. V was cut by 9 bases and J by 7 bases, with 12 bases left in between. Germline values: CDR1 WNHNN, CDR2 SYGVQD (reference sequence). The DNA for the CDR3 is TGCGCCAGGGGGGGGGCGGTTGAAGCTTTCTTT. Amino acids: CARGGAVEAFF.

The V gene is TRBV7-2, the J gene TRBJ2-2; 7 bases are a match to TRBD1. V dropped 0 bases and J dropped 5; count of bases not matched to a gene: 9. This CDR3 has 17 amino acids. Germline CDR1 and CDR2: SGHTA and FQGNSA. In DNA, the CDR3 is TGTGCCAGCAGCTTAGCGACGACAGGGTATAGTACCGGGGAGCTGTTTTTT. It codes for CASSLATTGYSTGELFF.

This chain joins TRBV5-1 and TRBJ2-1, with 8 bases matching TRBD1. Looked up from germline, CDR1 is SGHRS and CDR2 is YFSETQ. The ends lost 1 base at V and 7 bases at J; junction bases unmatched: 10. The length of the CDR3 is 16 residues. The DNA for the CDR3 is TGCGCCAGCAGCTTGTCGGGACAGGCAAAATTAAATGAGCAGTTCTTC. This sequence encodes CASSLSGQAKLNEQFF.

This sequence joins TRBV5-6 and TRBJ1-1, with unresolved D. CDR3 length: 17 amino acids. The V gene's germline CDR1 is SGHDT and CDR2 YYEEEE. V was cut by 2 bases and J by 3 bases, with 20 bases left in between. The CDR3 DNA is TGTGCCAGCAGCTTCGGGCTTCGCCCTGGGGAGGACACTGAAGCTTTCTTT. It yields the protein CASSFGLRPGEDTEAFF.

The J gene is TRBJ1-4, the V gene TRBV9; 8 bases agree with TRBD1. V was clipped by 4 bases and J by 6 bases; unmatched bases: 8. CDR3 size: 15 residues. From germline, CDR1 is SGDLS and CDR2 YYNGEE. DNA for the CDR3: TGTGCCAGCAGCCCCACGCCAGGGGGCCATGAAAAACTGTTTTTT. It encodes CASSPTPGGHEKLFF.

This chain uses TRBV7-9 with TRBJ1-4, with no clear D. Germline CDR1 and CDR2: SEHNR and FQNEAQ (reference sequence). The CDR3 has 11 residues. Trimming stripped 8 bases from V and 7 bases from J, with 8 bases between. The CDR3 DNA follows: TGTGCCAGCTTAGAGGGTGAAAAACTGTTTTTT. Encoded protein: CASLEGEKLFF.

The rearrangement uses TRBV9 and TRBJ2-7; TRBD1 matches 9 bases. CDR3 length: 14 amino acids. Germline CDR1 is SGDLS and CDR2 is YYNGEE. The J segment lost 3 bases and the V segment lost 4 bases, leaving 5 bases of the junction unmatched. The CDR3 sequence: CASSSGTGYYEQYF. The CDR3 DNA is TGTGCCAGCAGCTCCGGGACAGGGTACTACGAGCAGTACTTC.

The V gene is TRBV7-9, the J gene TRBJ1-1; maybe TRBD1 (5 bases). The CDR3 loop spans 16 amino acids. V was trimmed by 5 bases and J by 0 bases, leaving 16 bases between them. CDR1 is SEHNR and CDR2 is FQNEAQ in the germline V gene (reference sequence). CDR3 sequence: CASSPDPRGMNTEAFF. CDR3 DNA: TGTGCCAGCAGCCCCGACCCCCGGGGGATGAACACTGAAGCTTTCTTT.

The sample holds many counts of this clone. CDR3 sequence: CASSWGGGANEQFF. The CDR3 nucleotides are TGTGCCAGCAGTTGGGGCGGGGGGGCAAATGAGCAGTTCTTC. The rearrangement links TRBV6-2 or TRBV6-3 to TRBJ2-1; 9 bases align to TRBD2. The germline gives CDR1 MNHEY, CDR2 SVGEGT. This CDR3 has 14 amino acids. Trimming at V came to 4 bases and at J to 7 bases, leaving 5 bases not matched to a gene.

J is TRBJ1-2 and V is TRBV4-3; TRBD1 is a possible D gene (6 bases). Germline V gene sequence: CDR1 LGHNA, CDR2 YSLEER. Deletions cut 0 bases from V and 4 bases from J, with 12 bases between. The CDR3 is 15 amino acids. The CDR3 is CASSQDMGAFYGYTF. CDR3 DNA sequence: TGCGCCAGCAGCCAAGATATGGGGGCCTTCTATGGCTACACCTTC.

V usage is TRBV7-9 and J usage is TRBJ2-3, with 13 bases identical to TRBD2. The V gene end was trimmed by 5 bases and the J gene end by 2 bases; junction bases not matched to a gene: 7. The CDR3 sequence is 17 residues long. The germline gives CDR1 SEHNR, CDR2 FQNEAQ (reference sequence). CDR3 region: CASSPVGTSGDTDTQYF. CDR3 nucleotides: TGTGCCAGCAGCCCTGTCGGGACTAGCGGGGACACAGATACGCAGTATTTT. The full variable domain, its missing parts supplied by reference TRBV7-9 and TRBJ2-3, is DTGVSQNPRHKITKRGQNVTFRCDPISEHNRLYWYRQTLGQGPEFLTYFQNEAQLEKSRLLSDRFSAERPKGSFSTLEIQRTEQGDSAMYLCASSPVGTSGDTDTQYFGPGTRLTVL.

The rearrangement links TRBV10-3 to TRBJ1-5; a possible D gene is TRBD1 (5 bases). The CDR3 has 13 amino acids. Trimming cost V 3 bases and J 4 bases, with 7 bases left between them. Germline lookup yields CDR1 ENHRY and CDR2 SYGVKD. The chain's CDR3 is CAISDGANQPQHF. For the CDR3, the DNA is TGTGCCATCAGTGATGGGGCTAATCAGCCCCAGCATTTT.

The rearrangement links TRBV6-1 to TRBJ2-1; 7 bases are a match to TRBD2. The V gene end was trimmed by 1 base and the J gene end by 7 bases; junction bases not matched to a gene: 10. The CDR3 is 16 amino acids. Germline CDR1 and CDR2: MNHNS and SASEGT. CDR3 DNA sequence: TGTGCCAGCAGTGAAGGCCTGGGCGGGAGTTTTAATGAGCAGTTCTTC. Its protein product is CASSEGLGGSFNEQFF.

The chain employs TRBV28 and TRBJ2-7; maybe TRBD1 (6 bases). V was clipped by 6 bases and J by 3 bases, with 15 bases between them. The CDR3 runs to 14 residues. Germline V gene lookup returns CDR1 MDHEN and CDR2 SYDVKM. CDR3 protein: CASRPTGPYYEQYF. The CDR3, as DNA: TGTGCCAGCAGGCCGACAGGCCCCTACTACGAGCAGTACTTC.